These 18 T cell receptor beta chains originate from one sample sequenced in a study of shared clonotypes between healthy human individuals. Repertoires were generated with immunoSEQ multiplex PCR, while TCRdb's copy carries only in-frame clones and drops some. The table has 450,000 to 600,000 clones, around three quarters seen once. Material for sequencing was PBMCs. The receptors come from a woman between 35 and 50 years old in good health. Some clones in this sample may be carry-over from other donors' samples.

CDR3 sequence (DNA): TGTGCCAGTAGTATGGGGGACGAGCAGTACTTC. Amino acid sequence: CASSMGDEQYF. This chain joins TRBV19 and TRBJ2-7, with D possibly called TRBD1 or TRBD2 (5 bases each). V lost 3 bases and J 5 bases, leaving 5 bases between the germline ends. This CDR3 comprises 11 residues. Germline values: CDR1 LNHDA, CDR2 SQIVND (reference sequence).

The chain joins TRBV4-3 to TRBJ2-2; D may be TRBD1 or TRBD2 (6 bases each). Germline V gene sequence: CDR1 LGHNA, CDR2 YSLEER. The CDR3 has 17 residues. The germline V and J ends were trimmed by 0 bases and 4 bases, with 15 bases remaining between them. CDR3: CASSQDMTGAGTGELFF. The CDR3 bases are TGCGCCAGCAGCCAAGATATGACGGGGGCCGGCACCGGGGAGCTGTTTTTT.

V gene TRBV4-2 combines with J gene TRBJ2-7, with D perhaps TRBD1 or TRBD2 (5 bases each). The CDR3 consists of 13 residues. The ends were cut back, 4 bases at V and 2 bases at J, with 9 bases in the middle. Germline lookup yields CDR1 LGHNA and CDR2 YNFKEQ. The CDR3 region is CASSRDRAYEQYF. CDR3 sequence (DNA): TGTGCCAGCAGCCGGGACCGCGCCTACGAGCAGTACTTC.

The rearrangement uses TRBV10-3 and TRBJ1-1; D not resolved. The germline V gene encodes CDR1 ENHRY and CDR2 SYGVKD. Trimming stripped 3 bases from V and 6 bases from J, with 11 bases between. CDR3 length: 13 residues. The CDR3 loop is CAISEPGLAEAFF. CDR3 nucleotides: TGTGCCATCAGTGAACCCGGGCTGGCTGAAGCTTTCTTT.

The chain uses TRBV5-1 and TRBJ2-4, with D uncertain. In germline, CDR1 is SGHRS, CDR2 YFSETQ. V dropped 3 bases and J dropped 1 base, with 17 bases sitting between them. The CDR3 is 17 residues long. The CDR3 region is CASSSSGLVRAKNIQYF. As DNA, the CDR3 is TGCGCCAGCAGCTCCTCGGGCCTAGTCCGGGCCAAAAACATTCAGTACTTC.

V usage is TRBV10-3 and J usage is TRBJ2-2; D is possibly TRBD2 (6 bases). The ends were cut back, 7 bases at V and 6 bases at J, with 12 bases in the middle. Germline V lookup: CDR1 ENHRY, CDR2 SYGVKD. The CDR3 extends over 13 amino acids. CDR3 coding DNA: TGTGCCATCACGGGGGAGGAGGCCGGGGAGCTGTTTTTT. This codes for CAITGEEAGELFF.

The V call is TRBV18, the J call TRBJ1-2, with 7 bases that match TRBD1. The ends lost 3 bases at V and 4 bases at J; junction bases unmatched: 14. CDR3 length: 17 amino acids. Germline V lookup: CDR1 KGHSH, CDR2 LQKENI. The CDR3 sequence: CASSPSTGTATLYGYTF. Written as DNA, the CDR3 is TGTGCCAGCTCACCGTCCACGGGGACAGCGACCCTCTATGGCTACACCTTC.

This rearrangement joins TRBV7-2 to TRBJ1-2; 8 bases agree with TRBD1. The CDR3 covers 14 residues. Trimming at V came to 4 bases and at J to 4 bases, leaving 5 bases not matched to a gene. In germline, CDR1 is SGHTA, CDR2 FQGNSA. The CDR3 sequence is CASSSNRGGYGYTF. DNA for the CDR3: TGTGCCAGCAGCTCGAACAGGGGGGGCTATGGCTACACCTTC.

This clone was picked up many times. The V and J genes are TRBV7-3 and TRBJ2-3; TRBD2 matches 7 bases. V trimming: 3 bases; J trimming: 4 bases; junction bases outside the gene matches: 4. Germline V gene data show CDR1 as SGHTA and CDR2 as FQGTGA. The CDR3 sequence is 14 residues long. The CDR3: CASSLGGRADTQYF. CDR3 DNA: TGTGCCAGCAGCTTGGGAGGGAGGGCAGATACGCAGTATTTT. The whole variable domain, remainder taken from reference TRBV7-3 and TRBJ2-3, is GAGVSQTPSNKVTEKGKYVELRCDPISGHTALYWYRQSLGQGPEFLIYFQGTGAADDSGLPNDRFFAVRPEGSVSTLKIQRTERGDSAVYLCASSLGGRADTQYFGPGTRLTVL.

This rearrangement joins TRBV19 to TRBJ2-2; TRBD1 matches at 7 bases. After removal of 5 bases from V and 6 bases from J, the junction contained 9 bases not matched to a gene. CDR3 length equals 15 residues. Germline lookup yields CDR1 LNHDA and CDR2 SQIVND (reference sequence). CDR3 DNA: TGTGCCAGTAGTCCCCGGACAGGTCCGGCCGGGGAGCTGTTTTTT. This sequence encodes CASSPRTGPAGELFF.

This clone appeared once. This chain links TRBV7-6 with TRBJ2-1; D might be TRBD2 (6 bases). Per the germline V gene, CDR1 is SGHVS and CDR2 is FNYEAQ. The V end was cut by 2 bases, the J end by 12 bases, with 11 bases between. The CDR3 loop spans 12 amino acids. The CDR3 DNA is TGTGCCAGCAGCTTAATAGGCGGGGCGCAGTTCTTC. Protein product: CASSLIGGAQFF.

The chain carries TRBV5-6 and TRBJ1-2, with 11 nucleotides matching TRBD1. Germline V CDR1 and CDR2: SGHDT, YYEEEE. The CDR3 loop spans 15 amino acids. V gave up 3 bases and J gave up 4 bases; unmatched junction bases: 5. The DNA of the CDR3 is TGTGCCAGCAGCTCCCGGGACAGGGGGGTCTATGGCTACACCTTC. It encodes CASSSRDRGVYGYTF. The full variable domain, rest sourced from reference TRBV5-6 and TRBJ1-2, is DAGVTQSPTHLIKTRGQQVTLRCSPKSGHDTVSWYQQALGQGPQFIFQYYEEEERQRGNFPDRFSGHQFPNYSSELNVNALLLGDSALYLCASSSRDRGVYGYTFGSGTRLTVV.

The chain has TRBV7-8 and TRBJ2-1; D uncertain. Per the germline V gene, CDR1 is SGHVS and CDR2 is FQNEAQ. The V end was cut by 5 bases, the J end by 8 bases, with 7 bases between. The CDR3 totals 11 residues. This chain's CDR3 is CASSPLDEQFF. The CDR3 DNA follows: TGTGCCAGCAGCCCCCTTGATGAGCAGTTCTTC.

To note about this clone: An end of the junction differs from the germline gene, which may be a read error. This chain links TRBV5-4 with TRBJ1-2, with D unclear. Germline V gene lookup returns CDR1 SGHNT and CDR2 YYREEE (reference sequence). This CDR3 comprises 14 residues. The CDR3 here is CASSQVRGNYGYTF. DNA for the CDR3: TGCGCCAGCAGCCAAGTTAGAGGGAACTATGGCTACACCTTC.

This chain links TRBV20-1 with TRBJ2-5; the D gene is possibly TRBD2 (5 bases). Germline loops: CDR1 DFQATT, CDR2 SNEGSKA (reference sequence). The CDR3 covers 11 residues. With 7 bases removed from V and 5 bases from J, the gap between germline ends came to 11 bases. The CDR3 nucleotides are TGCAGTGGCTACACGGGGGAGACCCAGTACTTC. This sequence encodes CSGYTGETQYF.

This clone was observed at least ten times. This chain uses TRBV21-1 with TRBJ1-3. TRBV21-1 is termed a pseudogene. This CDR3 is 18 amino acids long. DNA of the CDR3: TGTGCCAGCAGGAAAGAAGGACCTCTGTTGGGCTCTGGAAACACCATATATTTT. It specifies CASRKEGPLLGSGNTIYF.

This clone was picked up a small number of times. The gene calls are TRBV30 and TRBJ1-2; 9 bases align to TRBD1. The CDR3 loop spans 14 amino acids. V lost 4 bases and J lost 2; bases outside the gene matches: 5. CDR1 GTSNPN and CDR2 SVGIG come from the germline V gene (reference sequence). CDR3: CAWKMTGGNYGYTF. The DNA for the CDR3 is TGTGCCTGGAAGATGACAGGGGGAAACTATGGCTACACCTTC. The full variable domain, with the rest looked up from reference TRBV30 and TRBJ1-2, is SQTIHQWPATLVQPVGSPLSLECTVEGTSNPNLYWYRQAAGRGLQLLFYSVGIGQISSEVPQNLSASRPQDRQFILSSKKLLLSDSGFYLCAWKMTGGNYGYTFGSGTRLTVV.

The chain is built from TRBV9 and TRBJ2-1; 16 bases are a match to TRBD2. The CDR3 totals 23 residues. V lost 4 bases, J lost 0 bases, and 19 bases stayed unmatched. CDR1 SGDLS and CDR2 YYNGEE come from the germline V gene. The CDR3 nucleotides are TGTGCCAGCAGCCCACGGGGACTAGCGGGAGGGCTTCTGTCGCGTACCTCCTACAATGAGCAGTTCTTC. Protein: CASSPRGLAGGLLSRTSYNEQFF.